A single sample gave rise to the 18 T cell receptor beta chains below, sequenced in a study of radiotherapy plus CTLA-4 blockade in lung cancer. TCRdb's table, derived via immunoSEQ multiplex PCR, lists solely in-frame clones and lacks some. The table includes more than 95,000 clones, around 75% detected once. This specimen was peripheral blood, taken from a patient treated with radiotherapy plus ipilimumab. The receptor source for this set is a human donor with non-small cell lung cancer who had a partial response to radiotherapy plus ipilimumab.

On this clone: Its ends do not fully match the called genes, so a read error is possible. The chain is built from TRBV7-7 and TRBJ2-1, with 10 bases that match TRBD2. The CDR3 runs to 17 residues. Germline V gene data show CDR1 as SSHAT and CDR2 as FNYEAQ (reference sequence). The CDR3 loop reads CASSRTQAGGPKNEQFF. Written as DNA, the CDR3 is TGTGCTAGCAGCCGTACCCAAGCGGGAGGGCCGAAGAATGAGCAGTTCTTC.

The J gene is TRBJ1-5, the V gene TRBV10-3; 7 nucleotides align to TRBD1. The CDR3 totals 14 residues. Germline V CDR1 and CDR2: ENHRY, SYGVKD. V gave up 2 bases and J gave up 5 bases; unmatched junction bases: 3. The CDR3 reads CAISERGGDQPQHF. The CDR3 DNA follows: TGTGCCATCAGTGAGCGAGGGGGCGATCAGCCCCAGCATTTT.

The chain uses TRBV28 and TRBJ1-2; TRBD1 aligns across 7 bases. The V and J ends lost 1 base and 4 bases, in that order; junction bases with no gene match: 3. The CDR3 has 14 amino acids. The germline V gene encodes CDR1 MDHEN and CDR2 SYDVKM. The CDR3 nucleotides read TGTGCCAGCAGTTTATTACAGGGGACCTATGGCTACACCTTC. It yields the protein CASSLLQGTYGYTF.

Notes on this clone: One end of the junction varies from germline; a read error may be responsible. The chain couples TRBV6-6 to TRBJ2-5, with D possibly being TRBD1 (5 bases). The CDR3 is 12 residues long. From germline, CDR1 is MNHNY and CDR2 SVGAGI (reference sequence). The CDR3 protein is CASSMTQGLLDF. DNA of the CDR3: TGTGCCAGCAGCATGACTCAGGGCCTGCTTGACTTC.

V gene TRBV19 combines with J gene TRBJ1-6; 8 nucleotides align to TRBD1. The CDR3 is 13 amino acids. CDR1 and CDR2 from the germline V gene are LNHDA and SQIVND (reference sequence). Germline trimming cut 9 bases from V and 5 bases from J; bases unmatched to any gene: 3. The CDR3 region is CASRTGNNSPLHF. CDR3 DNA sequence: TGTGCCAGCCGGACAGGGAATAATTCACCCCTCCACTTT.

The genes are TRBV25-1 and TRBJ1-1; 7 nucleotides agree with TRBD1. This CDR3 region has 14 residues. CDR1 is MGHDK and CDR2 is SYGVNS in the germline V gene. V shed 5 bases and J 2 bases; nucleotides not matched to a gene: 5. CDR3 loop: CASSPQGRNTEAFF. DNA for the CDR3: TGTGCCAGCAGTCCACAGGGGAGAAACACTGAAGCTTTCTTT. Based on the CDR3 plus reference TRBV25-1 and TRBJ1-1, the full variable domain is EADIYQTPRYLVIGTGKKITLECSQTMGHDKMYWYQQDPGMELHLIHYSYGVNSTEKGDLSSESTVSRIRTEHFPLTLESARPSHTSQYLCASSPQGRNTEAFFGQGTRLTVV.

The chain links TRBV5-5 to TRBJ2-7; 13 bases match TRBD2. Germline V gives CDR1 SGHKS, CDR2 YYEKEE (reference sequence). V shed 2 bases, J shed 2 bases, and the junction held 10 bases outside the gene matches. The CDR3 extends over 18 amino acids. CDR3 nucleotide sequence: TGTGCCAGCAGCTTCGGGGGACTAGCGGGACTTTTCACCTACGAGCAGTACGTC. Protein: CASSFGGLAGLFTYEQYV.

The chain joins TRBV14 to TRBJ1-2, with D unresolved. With 1 base removed from V and 4 bases from J, the gap between germline ends came to 7 bases. In germline, CDR1 is SGHDN, CDR2 FVKESK. This CDR3 spans 13 amino acids. This CDR3 reads CASSQGLGYGYTF. CDR3 nucleotides: TGTGCCAGCAGCCAAGGACTGGGCTATGGCTACACCTTC.

The chain is built from TRBV18 and TRBJ1-1; TRBD1 matches 8 bases. V was clipped by 4 bases and J by 7 bases; unmatched bases: 11. Germline V lookup: CDR1 KGHSH, CDR2 LQKENI. The CDR3 consists of 15 residues. CDR3: CASSRGQGDRNEAFF. Written as DNA, the CDR3 is TGTGCCAGCTCACGCGGACAGGGCGATAGAAATGAAGCTTTCTTT.

This rearrangement joins TRBV19 to TRBJ1-2; no clear D gene. Trimming left V 9 bases short and J 0 bases short, with 17 bases between. Germline CDR1 reads LNHDA; CDR2 reads SQIVND (reference sequence). The CDR3 extends over 15 amino acids. CDR3 nucleotides: TGTGCCAGCCGTAGTGCTTCGTCCCCTAACTATGGCTACACCTTC. Protein product: CASRSASSPNYGYTF. Full variable domain (remainder filled in from reference TRBV19 and TRBJ1-2): DGGITQSPKYLFRKEGQNVTLSCEQNLNHDAMYWYRQDPGQGLRLIYYSQIVNDFQKGDIAEGYSVSREKKESFPLTVTSAQKNPTAFYLCASRSASSPNYGYTFGSGTRLTVV.

The chain is built from TRBV6-4 and TRBJ2-7; TRBD2 agrees at 7 bases. Germline V gives CDR1 MRHNA, CDR2 SNTAGT. The ends lost 5 bases at V and 1 base at J; junction bases unmatched: 2. The length of the CDR3 is 13 residues. CDR3 DNA: TGTGCCAGCAGTCGGGAGGTATCCTACGAGCAGTACTTC. Translated, it gives CASSREVSYEQYF.

J is TRBJ2-5 and V is TRBV29-1; TRBD1 matches at 8 bases. The closer fit of TRBJ2-7 to the DNA end suggests the J call may be wrong. Per germline, CDR1 SQVTM and CDR2 ANQGSEA. The CDR3 spans 13 residues. CDR3 sequence (DNA): TGCAGCGCCACCGACAGGGGCCGCTACGAGCAGTACTTC. Amino acids: CSATDRGRYEQYF.

A note on this clone: The same CDR3 also results from other DNA sequences found in this sample. For the CDR3, the DNA is TGTGCCAGCAGTCCCCGGGACAGGGGGAACACTGAAGCTTTCTTT. It yields the protein CASSPRDRGNTEAFF. The rearrangement uses TRBV6-5 and TRBJ1-1; 10 bases fit TRBD1. Per the germline V gene, CDR1 is MNHEY and CDR2 is SVGAGI. The CDR3 is made up of 15 amino acids. V lost 5 bases to trimming and J lost 1 base; unmatched junction nucleotides: 4.

This chain joins TRBV2 and TRBJ2-7; a weak D match, TRBD1 (6 bases). The V gene lost 7 bases and the J gene lost 6 bases, with 19 bases spanning the gap. CDR1 SNHLY and CDR2 FYNNEI come from the germline V gene. The CDR3 consists of 14 residues. The DNA for the CDR3 is TGTGCCAGCAAAAAACAGGGTTACGGAGGCGAGCAGTACTTC. It translates to CASKKQGYGGEQYF.

The chain couples TRBV6-6 to TRBJ1-1; D possibly corresponds to TRBD1 (6 bases). Germline CDR1 MNHNY, CDR2 SVGAGI (reference sequence). The CDR3 consists of 13 residues. Between the trimmed V and J ends, which lost 0 bases and 8 bases, there was a span of 10 bases. CDR3 amino acids: CASSYSQTGEAFF. In DNA, the CDR3 is TGTGCCAGCAGTTACTCGCAGACAGGAGAAGCTTTCTTT.

The V and J genes are TRBV11-2 and TRBJ1-1, with 7 bases that match TRBD1. This CDR3 has 15 residues. Germline values: CDR1 SGHAT, CDR2 FQNNGV. V trimming: 5 bases; J trimming: 0 bases; junction bases outside the gene matches: 6. The chain's CDR3 is CASSLQGQMNTEAFF. The DNA of the CDR3 is TGTGCCAGCAGCCTACAGGGACAGATGAACACTGAAGCTTTCTTT.

This clone occurred once. The J gene is TRBJ1-1, the V gene TRBV7-2, with 9 bases lining up with TRBD1. The CDR3 sequence is 13 residues long. Trimming at V came to 5 bases and at J to 11 bases, leaving 9 bases not matched to a gene. The V gene's germline CDR1 is SGHTA and CDR2 FQGNSA. The CDR3 is CASSLLAGTGAFF. The CDR3 DNA is TGTGCCAGCAGCCTATTAGCCGGGACAGGGGCTTTCTTT.

The gene calls are TRBV18 and TRBJ2-1; D is possibly TRBD1 (6 bases). Germline V gene data show CDR1 as KGHSH and CDR2 as LQKENI. The CDR3 is 14 residues long. V was shortened by 1 base and J by 8 bases, with 12 bases between the two germline ends. CDR3 nucleotides: TGTGCCAGCTCACCACAGGACAGTCAGGATGAGCAGTTCTTC. Encoded protein: CASSPQDSQDEQFF.